This is a list of T cell receptor beta chains from one sample in a study of blood T cells in healthy people across ages. Using its own MiXCR run on the 5' RACE reads, TCRdb lists one record per CDR3 protein. The repertoire holds 1.6 million or so distinct CDR3 sequences, with about 31% as singletons. The sequenced sample was blood. The source is a woman aged 30 to 39 in good health. CDR3s include the opening cysteine and the closing phenylalanine or tryptophan. D genes are given only for firm matches. Clone size is not always given. Where it is, it says once, few, many or a class for expanded clones.

TRBD1	TRBV20-1	TRBJ1-1	.	TGCAGTGCTAGAGGTATCCCCCGACAGGGCTACACTGAAGCTTTCTTT	CSARGIPRQGYTEAFF
.	TRBV2	TRBJ2-6	.	TGTGCCAGCAGTGAAGGACCTTCTGGGGCCAACGTCCTGACTTTC	CASSEGPSGANVLTF
.	TRBV29-1	TRBJ2-5	many	TGCAGCGTCGCCCCCGGCCTCATGGAGACCCAGTACTTC	CSVAPGLMETQYF
.	TRBV10-1	TRBJ2-7	.	TGCGCCAGCAGTGTGTCTCGGGGTCGGAGCGAGCAGTACTTC	CASSVSRGRSEQYF
.	TRBV5-1	TRBJ2-7	many	TGTGCCAGCAGCCCGGGACGGACCTACGAGCAGTACTTC	CASSPGRTYEQYF
.	TRBV12-3/TRBV12-4	TRBJ2-1	few	TGTGCCAGCGACCAGGGTCGGGGCTCCTACAATGAGCAGTTCTTC	CASDQGRGSYNEQFF
TRBD2	TRBV27	TRBJ2-1	.	TGTGCCAGCATTCGTTCGGGAGTAAAGCTTAGGACTAGCTGGTTCTTC	CASIRSGVKLRTSWFF
TRBD2	TRBV2	TRBJ2-7	.	TGTGCCAGCAGTGAAGCGGTTAGCGGGTTTTTAAGCGAGCAGTACTTC	CASSEAVSGFLSEQYF
.	TRBV27	TRBJ2-7	.	TGTGCCAGCAGTGCAGAACGTCCCGGGACAGGGTCGAATACAGCGGGAGGACTCTACGAGCAGTACTTC	CASSAERPGTGSNTAGGLYEQYF
.	TRBV7-8	TRBJ1-3	few	TGTGCCAGCAGCTTTTGGAGGACGGACACCATATATTTT	CASSFWRTDTIYF
.	TRBV7-3	TRBJ2-7	.	TGTGCCAGCAGCTTAACGCTACAAGACGAGCAGTACTTC	CASSLTLQDEQYF
.	TRBV7-2	TRBJ2-7	few	TGTGCCAGCAGCTTAACTCCGGGGCCCCTTGCCGAGCAGTACTTC	CASSLTPGPLAEQYF
.	TRBV7-9	TRBJ2-1	few	TGTGCCAGCAGCTTAAACACGAATGAGCAGTTCTTC	CASSLNTNEQFF
TRBD1	TRBV12-3/TRBV12-4	TRBJ2-3	.	TGTGCCAGCAGTCCCGGGACAGGGGGTTTAGATGTGCAGTATTTT	CASSPGTGGLDVQYF
TRBD1	TRBV5-1	TRBJ1-6	.	TGCGCCAGCAGCTTGGAAGGGGGCGCGGGTTCACCCCTCCACTTT	CASSLEGGAGSPLHF
.	TRBV14	TRBJ2-7	few	TGTGCCAGCAGCCGTAGGTCCGGCGAGCAGTACTTC	CASSRRSGEQYF